This paragraph covers one T cell receptor (beta chain) sequence. Its target is unknown. In the PCR, 60 Vbeta and 13 Jbeta primers were used. Assay: immunoSEQ multiplex PCR; the TCRdb copy retains only in-frame clones and omits some. The data show some 120,000 clones, 70% to 85% seen once. This sample is part of a study of cytomegalovirus exposure and HLA in healthy donors. The study, taken as a whole, reports: There was a cluster of highly shared sequence variants that was likely a sequencing artifact. Most TCRs appeared rarely, but some public TCRs recurred in many donors. Association of around 17,000 TCR beta sequences with HLA alleles was found at 0.05 false discovery rate in a later analysis.

The CDR3 has 17 amino acids. The V and J ends lost 4 bases and 4 bases, in that order; junction bases with no gene match: 7. In germline, CDR1 is PRHDT, CDR2 FYEKMQ (reference sequence). What was sequenced was PBMCs. The receptor comes from a man between 18 and 35 years old in good health and CMV-seronegative. The chain has TRBV13 and TRBJ2-3, with 14 bases lining up with TRBD2. The CDR3 sequence: CASSSRLAGGRADTQYF. CDR3 nucleotides: TGTGCCAGCAGCTCTCGACTAGCGGGGGGGCGGGCAGATACGCAGTATTTT.